This T cell receptor beta chain comes out of a study of blood T cell repertoires in COVID-19. Germline V lookup: CDR1 PRHDT, CDR2 FYEKMQ (reference sequence). The CDR3 contains 13 residues. The trim removed 5 bases at V and 6 bases at J, leaving 4 bases unmatched. TCRdb's table, derived via immunoSEQ multiplex PCR, lists solely in-frame clones and lacks some. The sample lists approximately 500,000 clones, 89% occurring once. Sequenced sample: peripheral blood. The chain combines TRBV13 with TRBJ1-2; 9 bases align to TRBD1. This receptor was taken from a man aged 18 to 29 with COVID-19, enrolled during active disease. The CDR3 is CASSHRGLNGYTF. The CDR3 DNA follows: TGTGCCAGCAGCCACAGGGGGCTGAATGGCTACACCTTC.